This TCR beta chain emerged from a study of a mutant IDH1 vaccine in newly diagnosed glioma. As for the study in general: Of the patients given treatment, roughly 60% were male and approximately 38% were female, and a mean age of roughly 40 years was recorded. Before enrollment, the patients had been treated with radiotherapy alone, temozolomide alone, or both together. Most of them had received both. Whole-study findings and limits: Patients mounted vaccine-induced immune responses in just over 90% of cases.

Time point of the sample: week 35, safety follow-up. Doses comprised 300 ug of mutant IDH1 20-mer peptide each, plus topical imiquimod. Donors had new WHO grade 3 or 4 IDH1-mutant, ATRX-lost astrocytomas. As concerns this clone: Its antigen is undetermined.

Assay used: immunoSEQ multiplex PCR; TCRdb lists only in-frame clones, some missing. Here the sample spans approximately 45,000 clones, approximately 90% being singletons. Germline-derived CDR1 and CDR2 are SGHTA and FQGNSA. The CDR3 covers 14 residues. J was trimmed by 5 bases and V by 6 bases; bases with no gene match: 5. The sample consisted of PBMCs, taken from a glioma patient whose treatment included an IDH1 peptide vaccine. The sequence was obtained from a woman in her thirties or forties with glioma. The chain uses TRBV7-2 and TRBJ1-5, with 9 bases matching TRBD1. For the CDR3, the DNA is TGTGCCAGCAGATACACAGGGGGCCATCAGCCCCAGCATTTT. Translated: CASRYTGGHQPQHF.